These 17 T cell receptor beta chains were all obtained from the same sample, sequenced in a study of blood T cell repertoires in COVID-19. TCRdb's table, derived via immunoSEQ multiplex PCR, lists solely in-frame clones and lacks some. The sample includes approximately 72,000 clones, roughly 83% of them seen just once. Sequencing was carried out using peripheral blood. The receptors here all came from a woman aged 80 or over with acute or convalescent COVID-19.

The chain combines TRBV7-6 with TRBJ2-1; tentatively, D is TRBD2 (5 bases). Germline CDR1 SGHVS, CDR2 FNYEAQ. V lost 1 base and J 6 bases, leaving 10 bases between the germline ends. CDR3 length equals 14 residues. The CDR3: CASSLGGGSNEQFF. Here the CDR3 DNA reads TGTGCCAGCAGCTTAGGTGGAGGAAGCAATGAGCAGTTCTTC.

The CDR3 loop is CASSPARGAGVYEQYF. In DNA form, the CDR3 reads TGTGCCAGCAGCCCCGCAAGAGGGGCGGGAGTCTACGAGCAGTACTTC. The gene calls are TRBV7-8 and TRBJ2-7; 7 bases are a match to TRBD2. The V gene end was trimmed by 5 bases and the J gene end by 3 bases; junction bases not matched to a gene: 13. Germline lookup yields CDR1 SGHVS and CDR2 FQNEAQ. The CDR3 covers 16 residues. The entire variable domain, with the rest obtained from reference TRBV7-8 and TRBJ2-7, is as follows: GAGVSQSPRYKVAKRGQDVALRCDPISGHVSLFWYQQALGQGPEFLTYFQNEAQLDKSGLPSDRFFAERPEGSVSTLKIQRTQQEDSAVYLCASSPARGAGVYEQYFGPGTRLTVT.

CDR3 sequence: CASSLVGSSYNEQFF. The CDR3 DNA is TGCGCCAGCAGCTTGGTTGGCTCCTCCTACAATGAGCAGTTCTTC. The chain employs TRBV5-1 and TRBJ2-1; no firm D call. Trimming took off 0 bases at V and 0 bases at J, with 7 bases between the two ends. The CDR3 spans 15 residues. The V gene's germline CDR1 is SGHRS and CDR2 YFSETQ.

The chain uses TRBV2 and TRBJ2-5; a possible D gene is TRBD1 (6 bases). CDR1 SNHLY and CDR2 FYNNEI come from the germline V gene. CDR3 length: 13 residues. The germline V and J ends were trimmed by 4 bases and 5 bases, with 11 bases remaining between them. The CDR3 DNA reads TGTGCCAGCAGTGTCAACAGGGAGGAGACCCAGTACTTC. This encodes CASSVNREETQYF.

This sequence joins TRBV5-6 and TRBJ1-1; D is possibly TRBD1 (6 bases). The CDR3 contains 14 residues. CDR1 is SGHDT, CDR2 YYEEEE, per germline. V was clipped by 4 bases and J by 4 bases, with 14 bases between them. CDR3 DNA sequence: TGTGCCAGCAGCCTATTACAGGGATCCACTGAAGCTTTCTTT. It encodes CASSLLQGSTEAFF.

The rearrangement joins TRBV11-2 to TRBJ1-2; 8 nucleotides agree with TRBD1. V shed 5 bases and J 2 bases; nucleotides not matched to a gene: 4. CDR1 is SGHAT, CDR2 FQNNGV, per germline. This CDR3 comprises 14 residues. The DNA of the CDR3 is TGTGCCAGCAGCCCAGGGACAGGAAACTATGGCTACACCTTC. Its protein product is CASSPGTGNYGYTF.

The V call is TRBV6-6, the J call TRBJ1-1; D is perhaps TRBD1 (6 bases). The CDR3 has 15 residues. With 7 bases removed from V and 0 bases from J, the gap between germline ends came to 15 bases. Germline V lookup: CDR1 MNHNY, CDR2 SVGAGI (reference sequence). The CDR3 here is CASNRGRGMNTEAFF. The CDR3 DNA reads TGTGCCAGCAATAGAGGCAGGGGAATGAACACTGAAGCTTTCTTT.

The CDR3 DNA reads as TGTGCCAGCAGCAAAGTCCCGTTTCTTTGCGAGGGGGCGAGAGTGAACTATGGCTACACCTTC. Encoded protein: CASSKVPFLCEGARVNYGYTF. This chain joins TRBV21-1 and TRBJ1-2; no DNA check was done on the table's D call, TRBD1. TRBV21-1 constitutes a pseudogene. The CDR3 sequence is 21 residues long.

The chain carries TRBV11-3 and TRBJ2-2; no clear D. CDR1 and CDR2 from the germline V gene are SGHNT and YENEEA. V lost 3 bases, J lost 2 bases, and 4 bases lay in between. The CDR3 contains 13 residues. The CDR3 DNA reads TGTGCCAGCAGCTTTAGAAACACCGGGGAGCTGTTTTTT. Amino acid sequence: CASSFRNTGELFF.

This chain joins TRBV30 and TRBJ1-2; D may be TRBD1 (6 bases). V was cut by 3 bases and J by 6 bases, with 14 bases left in between. The CDR3 has 13 residues. Germline assignment: CDR1 GTSNPN and CDR2 SVGIG (reference sequence). DNA for the CDR3: TGTGCCTGGAGGCAACCAGGGGAACATGGCTACACCTTC. This codes for CAWRQPGEHGYTF.

A remark on this clone: Other DNA sequences in the sample encode the same CDR3. This chain links TRBV19 with TRBJ1-6; D is perhaps TRBD1 (5 bases). There are 20 residues in the CDR3. Germline V lookup: CDR1 LNHDA, CDR2 SQIVND (reference sequence). The V end was cut by 7 bases, the J end by 0 bases, with 25 bases between. The CDR3 coding sequence is TGTGCCAGTACCATGTCCGCCTTTGACAGCGTTATCTCCTATAATTCACCCCTCCACTTT. This encodes CASTMSAFDSVISYNSPLHF.

The CDR3 region is CASSTRGNTEAFF. The DNA of the CDR3 is TGTGCCAGCAGCACCAGGGGGAACACTGAAGCTTTCTTT. V is TRBV5-8 and J is TRBJ1-1; TRBD1 might be the D (6 bases). The CDR3 has 13 residues. From germline, CDR1 is SGHTS and CDR2 YDEGEE. V lost 4 bases, J lost 1 base, and 8 bases lay in between.

The V gene is TRBV5-8, the J gene TRBJ2-7, with D possibly being TRBD2 (6 bases). Germline loops: CDR1 SGHTS, CDR2 YDEGEE. The CDR3 is made up of 15 amino acids. Trimming stripped 1 base from V and 4 bases from J, with 15 bases between. CDR3 in DNA: TGTGCCAGCAGCTTGATGGGGACTTCCCCTTACGAGCAGTACTTC. Translated: CASSLMGTSPYEQYF.

This chain links TRBV28 with TRBJ1-1; no clear D. CDR1 and CDR2 from the germline V gene are MDHEN and SYDVKM. The CDR3 runs to 11 residues. Trimming took off 10 bases at V and 0 bases at J, with 6 bases between the two ends. The CDR3 nucleotides are TGTGCCACTCGGTTGAACACTGAAGCTTTCTTT. Translation: CATRLNTEAFF.

This chain links TRBV18 with TRBJ2-7; D remains unclear. The germline gives CDR1 KGHSH, CDR2 LQKENI. The CDR3 runs to 15 residues. V lost 3 bases and J lost 2, with 14 bases in between. CDR3 sequence reads: CASSPTKSGAYEQYF. In nucleotides, the CDR3 is TGTGCCAGCTCACCTACAAAGTCCGGAGCCTACGAGCAGTACTTC.

This rearrangement joins TRBV9 to TRBJ1-4; D may be TRBD1 (5 bases). The CDR3 is made up of 17 amino acids. V was clipped by 0 bases and J by 2 bases, with 14 bases between them. Germline V gives CDR1 SGDLS, CDR2 YYNGEE. The CDR3: CASSVAGVQGTNEKLFF. In nucleotides, the CDR3 is TGTGCCAGCAGCGTAGCTGGAGTGCAGGGTACTAATGAAAAACTGTTTTTT. Full variable domain (remainder filled in from reference TRBV9 and TRBJ1-4): DSGVTQTPKHLITATGQRVTLRCSPRSGDLSVYWYQQSLDQGLQFLIQYYNGEERAKGNILERFSAQQFPDLHSELNLSSLELGDSALYFCASSVAGVQGTNEKLFFGSGTQLSVL.

V and J are TRBV18 and TRBJ1-5; TRBD1 might be the D (6 bases). CDR1 and CDR2 (germline): KGHSH, LQKENI. V lost 3 bases and J 3 bases, leaving 6 bases between the germline ends. This CDR3 region has 13 residues. The CDR3 is CASSPGHNQPQHF. Here the CDR3 DNA reads TGTGCCAGCTCACCGGGACACAATCAGCCCCAGCATTTT.